Given below is one T cell receptor (beta chain) in context. The data are from a study of blood T cell repertoires in COVID-19. Study information: Samples of COVID-19 (acute and convalescent) were obtained from the United States, Italy and Spain.

CDR1 and CDR2 from the germline V gene are MGHRA and YSYEKL. The CDR3 loop spans 15 amino acids. V lost 1 base and J lost 2; bases outside the gene matches: 2. Original analysis: Researchers report that nucleated cell counts were estimated from reference gene primer amplification. Generated by immunoSEQ multiplex PCR, the TCRdb table keeps only in-frame clones and is missing some. The DNA was the basis for D and trimming; V, J and clone size are from that table. The table lists a few hundred thousand clones, approximately 90% of them singletons. The TCR comes from a woman aged 18-29 years who had recovered from COVID-19. The chain combines TRBV4-1 with TRBJ1-3; TRBD1 matches at 7 bases. The specimen sequenced was peripheral blood. As DNA, the CDR3 is TGCGCCAGCAGCCAAGGAACAGGGGCTGGAAACACCATATATTTT. This sequence encodes CASSQGTGAGNTIYF.